Following are 5 T cell receptor beta chains from one sample sequenced in a study of CD8+ T cells in alopecia areata. RNA was isolated and reverse transcribed to cDNA, the sequencing template. Only in-frame clones appear in the TCRdb table, and some are missing; sequencing was by immunoSEQ multiplex PCR. The table has about 190,000 clones, 60% seen once. Treatment specified: oral pan-JAK inhibitor, 5-10 mg twice daily. Sequencing was performed on CD4+ T cells sorted from blood, taken at week 4, from a patient treated with tofacitinib. These receptors came from a human donor with alopecia areata.

The J gene is TRBJ2-7, the V gene TRBV6-5; 8 nucleotides match TRBD1. Germline V gene sequence: CDR1 MNHEY, CDR2 SVGAGI. This CDR3 spans 14 amino acids. The V and J ends lost 6 bases and 5 bases, in that order; junction bases with no gene match: 9. As DNA, the CDR3 is TGTGCCAGCAGAAACGGACAGGGCATCAACGAGCAGTACTTC. Translation: CASRNGQGINEQYF.

The chain combines TRBV7-6 with TRBJ2-2; 11 bases are shared with TRBD2. This CDR3 is built from 17 residues. J was trimmed by 4 bases and V by 4 bases; bases with no gene match: 8. Per germline, CDR1 SGHVS and CDR2 FNYEAQ. Here the CDR3 reads CASSSGTSGAGTGELFF. In DNA, the CDR3 is TGTGCCAGCAGCTCAGGGACTAGCGGCGCGGGCACCGGGGAGCTGTTTTTT.

The chain joins TRBV29-1 to TRBJ2-5; unclear D gene. The germline V gene has CDR1 SQVTM and CDR2 ANQGSEA. V was trimmed by 2 bases and J by 7 bases, leaving 8 bases between them. CDR3 length: 11 amino acids. The CDR3 DNA is TGCAGCGTTGAACTCGCGGTGACCCAGTACTTC. This translates into CSVELAVTQYF.

The rearrangement links TRBV5-1 to TRBJ1-4; D unresolved. Germline lookup yields CDR1 SGHRS and CDR2 YFSETQ. V lost 0 bases to trimming and J lost 4 bases, with 7 bases between them. The CDR3 runs 14 residues. The CDR3 DNA reads TGCGCCAGCAGCTTGGTACACGGTAATGAAAAACTGTTTTTT. It translates to CASSLVHGNEKLFF.

The CDR3 sequence is CASRRDNEQFF. CDR3 in DNA: TGTGCCAGTAGGAGGGACAATGAGCAGTTCTTC. J is TRBJ2-1 and V is TRBV6-5; maybe TRBD2 (6 bases). Trimming removed 9 bases at V and 5 bases at J, with 8 bases between. The CDR3 covers 11 residues. Germline assignment: CDR1 MNHEY and CDR2 SVGAGI.